The sequence of this T cell receptor beta chain was determined in a study of shared clonotypes between healthy human individuals. Whole-study results and caveats: Of the naive CD4 clonotypes, about 5.4% were shared across a handful of donors.

The material for each subset, its genomic DNA, was split evenly across several immunoSEQ plates. Data came from immunoSEQ multiplex PCR; TCRdb stores just in-frame clones and leaves some out. Of 2 million to 2.5 million clones listed, around 93% were seen once; the top ten hold 0.37%. About this clone itself: As yet, its antigen is unknown. Other nucleotide sequences in the sample specify the same CDR3.

Donors were healthy HIV-negative adults without recent acute infections or vaccinations. Adult Caucasians living in Nashville, Tennessee made up all of the donors. The sequence was collected from a man between 18 and 29 years old in good health. Some clones in this sample may be carry-over from other donors' samples. The sequenced sample was naive CD4+ T cells from PBMCs. Subset indicated: CD45RA+ positively selected.

The CDR3 protein is CASSRLNTEAFF. The CDR3 DNA reads TGTGCCAGCAGCCGGTTGAACACTGAAGCTTTCTTT. The V call is TRBV6-5, the J call TRBJ1-1; unclear D gene. CDR3 length equals 12 residues. In germline, CDR1 is MNHEY, CDR2 SVGAGI. The germline V and J ends were trimmed by 6 bases and 0 bases, with 5 bases remaining between them.